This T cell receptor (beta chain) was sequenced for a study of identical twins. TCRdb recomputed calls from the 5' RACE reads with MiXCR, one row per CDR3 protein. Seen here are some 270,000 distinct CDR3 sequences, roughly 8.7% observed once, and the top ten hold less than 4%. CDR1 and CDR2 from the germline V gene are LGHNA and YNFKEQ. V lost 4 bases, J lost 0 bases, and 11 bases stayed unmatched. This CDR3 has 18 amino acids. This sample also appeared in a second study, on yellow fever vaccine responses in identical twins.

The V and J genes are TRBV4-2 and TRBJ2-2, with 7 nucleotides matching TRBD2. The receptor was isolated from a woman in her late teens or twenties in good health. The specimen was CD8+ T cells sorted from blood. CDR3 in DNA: TGTGCCAGCAGCCTCCGACTAGCCGGGTCCCCGAACACCGGGGAGCTGTTTTTT. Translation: CASSLRLAGSPNTGELFF.